Sequencing of this TCR beta chain was carried out in a study of cytomegalovirus exposure and HLA in healthy donors. The wider study: Unique TCRs numbering some 77 million, obtained from HLA-typed donors, made up an early data release. When 350 to 500 donors were genotyped, approximately 80% of them were found to fall in the Caucasian-associated ancestry cluster. Regarding the study as a whole: Fewer N-insertions than the approximately 680-donor mean were reportedly shown by an Asian-associated ancestry cluster in a later analysis. Accounts indicate the classifier identified cytomegalovirus status with strong specificity and sensitivity.

This clone was picked up one time. Its antigen is undetermined. Germline CDR1 MDHEN, CDR2 SYDVKM. V gave up 3 bases and J gave up 3 bases, with 21 bases separating them. The CDR3 extends over 17 amino acids. Primers included in the PCR were 60 Vbeta and 13 Jbeta primers. This table comes from immunoSEQ multiplex PCR, and its TCRdb copy is limited to in-frame clones, with some not included. The profile shows some 94,000 clones, about two thirds of them singletons. The clonotype comes from a man in his fifties in good health and CMV-seronegative. Specimen: PBMCs. The chain has TRBV28 and TRBJ2-7; possible D gene TRBD1, 5 bases. The CDR3 reads CASSFNLVARENYEQYF. CDR3 nucleotide sequence: TGTGCCAGCAGTTTCAACCTCGTCGCCAGGGAAAACTACGAGCAGTACTTC.